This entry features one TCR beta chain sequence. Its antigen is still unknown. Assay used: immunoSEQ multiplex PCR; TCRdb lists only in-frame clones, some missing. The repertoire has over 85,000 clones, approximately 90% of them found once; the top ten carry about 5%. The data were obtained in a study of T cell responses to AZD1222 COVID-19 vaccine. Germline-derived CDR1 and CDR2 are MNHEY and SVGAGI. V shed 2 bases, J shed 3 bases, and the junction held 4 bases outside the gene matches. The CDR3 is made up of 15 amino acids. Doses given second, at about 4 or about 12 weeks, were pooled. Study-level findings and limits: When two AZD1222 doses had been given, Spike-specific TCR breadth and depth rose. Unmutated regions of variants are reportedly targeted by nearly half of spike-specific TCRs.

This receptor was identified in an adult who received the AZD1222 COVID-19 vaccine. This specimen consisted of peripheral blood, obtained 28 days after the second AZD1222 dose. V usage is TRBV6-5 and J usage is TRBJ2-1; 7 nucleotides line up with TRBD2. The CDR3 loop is CASSYRLALYNEQFF. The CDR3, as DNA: TGTGCCAGCAGTTACCGACTAGCCCTCTACAATGAGCAGTTCTTC.